This is a list of T cell receptor beta chains from one sample in a study of blood T cell repertoires in COVID-19. Profiled with immunoSEQ multiplex PCR; TCRdb holds only in-frame clones, not every one. Of over 200,000 clones in the sample, approximately 84% were seen once. Sequenced input: PBMCs or T cells enriched from blood (not recorded which). The receptors derive from a man in his sixties who had recovered from COVID-19. Each CDR3 is given with its conserved first and last residue. The D gene is left open where the match is weak. Clone size, where shown, is once, few, many, or a class for clones that have expanded.

j_call: TRBJ1-2
d_call: .
v_call: TRBV5-5
clone_size: .
cdr3_length: 17
cdr3_aa: CASSFSLGAGANYGYTF
cdr3_nt: TGTGCCAGCAGCTTTTCCTTGGGAGCAGGGGCAAACTATGGCTACACCTTC

j_call: TRBJ2-7
d_call: TRBD1
v_call: TRBV7-6
clone_size: .
cdr3_length: 15
cdr3_aa: CASSSPGTGAYEQYF
cdr3_nt: TGTGCCAGCAGCTCCCCCGGGACAGGCGCCTACGAGCAGTACTTC

j_call: TRBJ1-6
d_call: .
v_call: TRBV19
clone_size: .
cdr3_length: 14
cdr3_aa: CASSILGLSSPLHF
cdr3_nt: TGTGCCAGTAGTATACTGGGGCTGAGTTCACCCCTCCACTTT

j_call: TRBJ1-2
d_call: TRBD1
v_call: TRBV5-1
clone_size: .
cdr3_length: 14
cdr3_aa: CASSLGQGTYGYTF
cdr3_nt: TGCGCCAGCAGCCTCGGACAGGGTACCTATGGCTACACCTTC

j_call: TRBJ2-3
d_call: TRBD2
v_call: TRBV4-2
clone_size: .
cdr3_length: 17
cdr3_aa: CASSQDGGAGWRDTQYF
cdr3_nt: TGTGCCAGCAGCCAAGATGGGGGAGCGGGGTGGAGGGATACGCAGTATTTT

j_call: TRBJ2-1
d_call: .
v_call: TRBV10-3
clone_size: .
cdr3_length: 18
cdr3_aa: CAILSRLTNQSSYNEQFF
cdr3_nt: TGTGCCATCTTGAGCCGACTAACGAATCAGAGCTCCTACAATGAGCAGTTCTTC

j_call: TRBJ1-2
d_call: TRBD1
v_call: TRBV7-9
clone_size: .
cdr3_length: 17
cdr3_aa: CASSLVFYGDRDYGYTF
cdr3_nt: TGTGCCAGCAGCTTAGTTTTTTATGGGGACAGGGATTATGGCTACACCTTC

j_call: TRBJ1-3
d_call: .
v_call: TRBV5-1
clone_size: .
cdr3_length: 14
cdr3_aa: CASSLAISGNTIYF
cdr3_nt: TGCGCCAGCAGCTTGGCAATCTCTGGAAACACCATATATTTT

j_call: TRBJ1-3
d_call: .
v_call: TRBV6-1
clone_size: .
cdr3_length: 15
cdr3_aa: CASSEARSGGNTIYF
cdr3_nt: TGTGCCAGCAGTGAAGCCCGATCAGGTGGAAACACCATATATTTT

j_call: TRBJ2-1
d_call: .
v_call: TRBV5-6
clone_size: .
cdr3_length: 15
cdr3_aa: CASSLVGGFHNEQFF
cdr3_nt: TGTGCCAGCAGCTTGGTTGGGGGGTTCCACAATGAGCAGTTCTTC

j_call: TRBJ1-1
d_call: .
v_call: TRBV2
clone_size: .
cdr3_length: 13
cdr3_aa: CASGLGRVSEAFF
cdr3_nt: TGTGCCAGCGGGCTGGGGCGCGTTTCTGAAGCTTTCTTT

j_call: TRBJ2-2
d_call: TRBD1
v_call: TRBV5-4
clone_size: .
cdr3_length: 16
cdr3_aa: CASSLAGTGNTGELFF
cdr3_nt: TGTGCCAGCAGTTTAGCCGGGACAGGGAACACCGGGGAGCTGTTTTTT

j_call: TRBJ1-3
d_call: .
v_call: TRBV5-8
clone_size: .
cdr3_length: 14
cdr3_aa: CASSLGPTGNTIYF
cdr3_nt: TGTGCCAGCAGCTTGGGACCTACGGGGAACACCATATATTTT

j_call: TRBJ2-4
d_call: TRBD1
v_call: TRBV13
clone_size: .
cdr3_length: 17
cdr3_aa: CASSDSPLTGTKNIQYF
cdr3_nt: TGTGCCAGCAGCGATAGTCCCCTGACAGGGACAAAAAACATTCAGTACTTC

j_call: TRBJ1-6
d_call: TRBD1
v_call: TRBV6-6
clone_size: .
cdr3_length: 14
cdr3_aa: CASRTRDRDSPLHF
cdr3_nt: TGTGCCAGCAGGACCCGGGACAGGGATTCACCCCTCCACTTT

j_call: TRBJ1-2
d_call: TRBD1
v_call: TRBV7-2
clone_size: .
cdr3_length: 15
cdr3_aa: CASSLAGQGNYGYTF
cdr3_nt: TGTGCCAGCAGCTTAGCCGGACAGGGAAACTATGGCTACACCTTC

j_call: TRBJ2-3
d_call: TRBD2
v_call: TRBV9
clone_size: .
cdr3_length: 16
cdr3_aa: CASSRTSGDNTDTQYF
cdr3_nt: TGTGCCAGCAGCCGGACTAGCGGGGATAACACAGATACGCAGTATTTT

j_call: TRBJ1-2
d_call: TRBD1
v_call: TRBV10-2
clone_size: .
cdr3_length: 16
cdr3_aa: CASSETDRGGTYGYTF
cdr3_nt: TGCGCCAGCAGTGAAACCGACAGGGGCGGGACCTATGGCTACACCTTC

j_call: TRBJ2-7
d_call: TRBD2
v_call: TRBV12-3/TRBV12-4
clone_size: once
cdr3_length: 13
cdr3_aa: CASSPGLAYEQYF
cdr3_nt: TGTGCCAGCAGTCCGGGACTAGCGTACGAGCAGTACTTC

j_call: TRBJ1-3
d_call: .
v_call: TRBV6-5
clone_size: .
cdr3_length: 14
cdr3_aa: CASRPRGDGNTIYF
cdr3_nt: TGTGCCAGCAGGCCCCGGGGGGATGGAAACACCATATATTTT

j_call: TRBJ1-3
d_call: .
v_call: TRBV7-8
clone_size: .
cdr3_length: 15
cdr3_aa: CASSLAQAPTQTIYF
cdr3_nt: TGTGCCAGCAGCTTAGCGCAGGCCCCGACACAGACCATATATTTT

j_call: TRBJ2-6
d_call: .
v_call: TRBV7-9
clone_size: .
cdr3_length: 15
cdr3_aa: CASSPPSSGANVLTF
cdr3_nt: TGTGCCAGCAGCCCCCCGAGTTCTGGGGCCAACGTCCTGACTTTC

j_call: TRBJ2-7
d_call: TRBD1
v_call: TRBV24-1
clone_size: .
cdr3_length: 16
cdr3_aa: CATSDPGTGYGNEQYF
cdr3_nt: TGTGCCACCAGTGACCCCGGGACAGGGTATGGTAACGAGCAGTACTTC

j_call: TRBJ2-3
d_call: TRBD1
v_call: TRBV12-5
clone_size: .
cdr3_length: 14
cdr3_aa: CASVTDRVRDTQYF
cdr3_nt: TGTGCTAGTGTAACGGACAGGGTCAGAGATACGCAGTATTTT

j_call: TRBJ2-7
d_call: TRBD1
v_call: TRBV6-5
clone_size: .
cdr3_length: 14
cdr3_aa: CASRMGQGESEQYF
cdr3_nt: TGTGCCAGCAGAATGGGACAGGGGGAAAGCGAGCAGTACTTC

j_call: TRBJ1-6
d_call: TRBD1
v_call: TRBV15
clone_size: .
cdr3_length: 18
cdr3_aa: CATSSTFRTGLYNSPLHF
cdr3_nt: TGTGCCACCAGCAGCACCTTCCGGACAGGACTTTATAATTCACCCCTCCACTTT

j_call: TRBJ2-1
d_call: TRBD2
v_call: TRBV5-1
clone_size: .
cdr3_length: 15
cdr3_aa: CASSQLAGAYNEQFF
cdr3_nt: TGCGCCAGCAGCCAACTAGCGGGGGCCTACAATGAGCAGTTCTTC

j_call: TRBJ2-7
d_call: .
v_call: TRBV27
clone_size: once
cdr3_length: 16
cdr3_aa: CASSLRFRQHKNEQYF
cdr3_nt: TGTGCCAGCAGTTTAAGATTCCGACAGCACAAGAACGAGCAGTACTTC